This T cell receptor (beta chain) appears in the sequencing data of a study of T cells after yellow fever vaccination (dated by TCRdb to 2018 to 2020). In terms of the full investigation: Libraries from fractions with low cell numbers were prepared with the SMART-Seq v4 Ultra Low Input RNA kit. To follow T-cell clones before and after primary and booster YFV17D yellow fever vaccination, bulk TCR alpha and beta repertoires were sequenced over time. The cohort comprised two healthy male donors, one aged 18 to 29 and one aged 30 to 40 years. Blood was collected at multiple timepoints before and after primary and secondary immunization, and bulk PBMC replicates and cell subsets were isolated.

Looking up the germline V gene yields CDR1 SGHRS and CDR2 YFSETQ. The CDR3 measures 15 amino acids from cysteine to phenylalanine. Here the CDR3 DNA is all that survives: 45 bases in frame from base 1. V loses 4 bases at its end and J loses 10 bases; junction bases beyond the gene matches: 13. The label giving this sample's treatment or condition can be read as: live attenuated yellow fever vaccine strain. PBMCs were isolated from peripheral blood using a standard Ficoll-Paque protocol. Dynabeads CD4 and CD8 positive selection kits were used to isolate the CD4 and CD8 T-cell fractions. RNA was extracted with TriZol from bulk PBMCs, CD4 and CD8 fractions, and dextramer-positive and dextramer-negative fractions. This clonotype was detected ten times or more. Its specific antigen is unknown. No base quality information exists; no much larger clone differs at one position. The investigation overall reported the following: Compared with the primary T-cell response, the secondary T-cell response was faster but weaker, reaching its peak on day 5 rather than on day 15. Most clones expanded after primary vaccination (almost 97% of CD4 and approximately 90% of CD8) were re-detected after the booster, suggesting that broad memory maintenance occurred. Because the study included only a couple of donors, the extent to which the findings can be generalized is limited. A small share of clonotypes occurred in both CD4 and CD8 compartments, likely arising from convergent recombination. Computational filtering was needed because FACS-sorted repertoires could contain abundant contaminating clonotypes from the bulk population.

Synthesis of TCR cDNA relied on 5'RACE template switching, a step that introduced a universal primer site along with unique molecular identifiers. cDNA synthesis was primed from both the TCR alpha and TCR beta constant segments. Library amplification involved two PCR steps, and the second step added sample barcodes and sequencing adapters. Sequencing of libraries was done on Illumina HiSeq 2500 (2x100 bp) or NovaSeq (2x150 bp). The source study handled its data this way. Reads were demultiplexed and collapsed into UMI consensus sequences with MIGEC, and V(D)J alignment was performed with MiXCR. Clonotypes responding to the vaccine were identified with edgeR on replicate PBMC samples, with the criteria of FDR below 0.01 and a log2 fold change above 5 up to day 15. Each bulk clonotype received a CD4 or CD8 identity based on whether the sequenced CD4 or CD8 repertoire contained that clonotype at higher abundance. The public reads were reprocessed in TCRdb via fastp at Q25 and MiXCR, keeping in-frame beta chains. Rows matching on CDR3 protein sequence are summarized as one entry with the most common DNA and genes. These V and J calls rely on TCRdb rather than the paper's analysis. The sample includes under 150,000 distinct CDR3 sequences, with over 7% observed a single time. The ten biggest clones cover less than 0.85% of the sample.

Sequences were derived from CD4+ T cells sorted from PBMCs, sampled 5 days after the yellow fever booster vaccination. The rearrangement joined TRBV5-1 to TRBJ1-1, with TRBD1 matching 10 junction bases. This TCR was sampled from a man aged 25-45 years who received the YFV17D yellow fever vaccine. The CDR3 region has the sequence CASSDSPGQGSLAFF. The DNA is TGCGCCAGCAGCGATTCACCGGGACAGGGGTCTTTAGCTTTCTTT.